This passage covers 8 T cell receptor beta chains from one sample sequenced in a study of vaccination effects on CD4 cells after COVID-19. Data came from immunoSEQ multiplex PCR; TCRdb stores just in-frame clones and leaves some out. Of tens of thousands of clones listed, under 85% were seen once; the top ten hold roughly 25%. Their antigens remain unidentified. Scientists isolated CD4+ T cells after an approximately 9-day culture period ended. Sequencing used CD4+ T cells from PBMCs cultured without peptide, obtained before COVID-19 vaccination. The receptors were gathered from a human donor who had a prior SARS-CoV-2 infection.

This clone was counted between two and nine times. The V and J genes are TRBV5-4 and TRBJ2-5; D unclear. This CDR3 region has 14 residues. CDR1 and CDR2 (germline): SGHNT, YYREEE (reference sequence). V gave up 2 bases and J gave up 4 bases, with 12 bases separating them. The CDR3 loop is CASSFVLDLETQYF. The CDR3 region has the DNA TGTGCCAGCAGCTTTGTTCTTGACCTAGAGACCCAGTACTTC.

In regard to this clone: The junction shows a germline mismatch at one end, possibly a read error. CDR3 in DNA: TGTGCCTGGAGTGTACGGGGTCCCGTGATTTTT. Translated: CAWSVRGPVIF. The rearrangement joins TRBV30 to TRBJ1-1; D is ambiguous. The V gene's germline CDR1 is GTSNPN and CDR2 SVGIG (reference sequence). This CDR3 spans 11 amino acids.

Concerning this clone itself: At one end, the junction sequence differs from germline, possibly due to a read error. This chain links TRBV7-7 with TRBJ2-1; a weak D match, TRBD1 (6 bases). CDR1 and CDR2 (germline): SSHAT, FNYEAQ (reference sequence). This CDR3 has 15 residues. The CDR3 DNA sequence: TGTGCTAGCAGCCCCGGGACGTGGGGGCGTAATGAGCAGTTCTTC. Its translation is CASSPGTWGRNEQFF. The whole variable domain, filled in from reference TRBV7-7 and TRBJ2-1, reads GAGVSQSPRYKVTKRGQDVTLRCDPISSHATLYWYQQALGQGPEFLTYFNYEAQPDKSGLPSDRFSAERPEGSISTLTIQRTEQRDSAMYRCASSPGTWGRNEQFFGPGTRLTVL.

The sample holds a few counts of this clone. This chain joins TRBV10-3 and TRBJ1-6, with D possibly matching TRBD1 (6 bases). This CDR3 is 12 amino acids long. V lost 10 bases, J lost 9 bases, and 13 bases lay in between. CDR1 and CDR2 (germline): ENHRY, SYGVKD. The CDR3 coding sequence is TGTGCCACCTGGACAGAGGGTTCACCCCTCCACTTT. Translation gives CATWTEGSPLHF.

This clone was observed a handful of times. V and J are TRBV19 and TRBJ1-1, with no clear D. Deletions cut 6 bases from V and 2 bases from J, with 10 bases between. There are 13 residues in the CDR3. Germline CDR1 LNHDA, CDR2 SQIVND (reference sequence). The CDR3 region is CASRAPGNTEAFF. The CDR3 nucleotides are TGTGCCAGTAGAGCACCGGGAAACACTGAAGCTTTCTTT. The variable domain in full, completed from reference TRBV19 and TRBJ1-1, reads DGGITQSPKYLFRKEGQNVTLSCEQNLNHDAMYWYRQDPGQGLRLIYYSQIVNDFQKGDIAEGYSVSREKKESFPLTVTSAQKNPTAFYLCASRAPGNTEAFFGQGTRLTVV.

The chain employs TRBV19 and TRBJ2-7, with TRBD1 as a possible D gene (5 bases). Germline CDR1 LNHDA, CDR2 SQIVND (reference sequence). V dropped 4 bases and J dropped 6 bases, with 19 bases sitting between them. The CDR3 covers 15 residues. CDR3 loop: CASSRHPGKQVEQYF. CDR3 coding DNA: TGTGCCAGTAGTAGACACCCGGGCAAACAGGTCGAGCAGTACTTC.

The J gene is TRBJ2-1, the V gene TRBV7-9, with 11 bases identical to TRBD2. The germline CDR1 and CDR2 sequences are SEHNR and FQNEAQ (reference sequence). CDR3 length: 16 residues. Trimming took 5 bases from V and 7 from J; bases not matched to a gene: 10. CDR3 region: CASSPRIAGGLNEQFF. The DNA for the CDR3 is TGTGCCAGCAGCCCCCGGATAGCGGGAGGGCTAAATGAGCAGTTCTTC.

This clone showed up just once. The chain joins TRBV7-8 to TRBJ1-5, with TRBD1 identical over 7 bases. Germline CDR1 reads SGHVS; CDR2 reads FQNEAQ. The CDR3 has 16 residues. With 3 bases clipped from V and 6 bases from J, the junction kept 11 bases outside the gene matches. CDR3 nucleotide sequence: TGTGCCAGCAGCTTGAGGAGGGACAGTTTCTCTCAGCCCCAGCATTTT. Residues: CASSLRRDSFSQPQHF.